This is a list of T cell receptor beta chains from one sample in a study of cytomegalovirus exposure and HLA in healthy donors. The data were produced by immunoSEQ multiplex PCR, yet TCRdb's version contains in-frame clones alone and is incomplete. The table has over 70,000 clones, more than 60% seen once. Sequenced: PBMCs. The source of these receptors is a man aged 45-65 years in good health and CMV-seropositive. Both conserved end residues are part of each CDR3. The order of the fields is J gene, D gene, clone size, V gene, CDR3 protein, CDR3 DNA. D genes are given only for firm matches. Clone size appears in some rows only: once, few, many, or a class for an expanded clone.

TRBJ2-5,TRBD1,.,TRBV19,CASSVRQGEETQYF,TGTGCCAGTAGTGTAAGACAGGGGGAAGAGACCCAGTACTTC
TRBJ2-2,.,.,TRBV6-1,CASSSGLLATGELFF,TGTGCCAGCAGCTCGGGACTCTTGGCCACCGGGGAGCTGTTTTTT
TRBJ2-1,TRBD2,.,TRBV2,CAGSGRLAGGSYNEQFF,TGTGCCGGTAGCGGGAGGCTAGCGGGAGGTTCCTACAATGAGCAGTTCTTC
TRBJ1-1,TRBD1,.,TRBV30,CASTGGDTEAFF,TGTGCCTCGACAGGGGGAGACACTGAAGCTTTCTTT
TRBJ1-2,TRBD1,.,TRBV28,CASRPGAGTAYGYTF,TGTGCCAGCAGGCCGGGGGCCGGGACAGCCTATGGCTACACCTTC
TRBJ1-2,.,.,TRBV4-1,CASSQVGQIYANGYTF,TGCGCCAGCAGCCAAGTCGGACAGATCTATGCCAATGGCTACACCTTC
TRBJ2-5,.,.,TRBV7-3,CASSLSGLLETQYF,TGTGCCAGCAGCTTAAGCGGACTCCTAGAGACCCAGTACTTC
TRBJ2-7,TRBD2,.,TRBV4-1,CASSQPNGTSSHEQYF,TGCGCCAGCAGCCAACCTAACGGGACTAGTAGCCACGAGCAGTACTTC
TRBJ1-1,.,.,TRBV29-1,CSVGGGGRGNTEAFF,TGCAGCGTTGGGGGCGGGGGGCGCGGGAACACTGAAGCTTTCTTT
TRBJ1-2,TRBD1,.,TRBV19,CASSPGQGAPYGYTF,TGTGCCAGTAGCCCGGGACAGGGGGCCCCCTATGGCTACACCTTC
TRBJ2-2,TRBD2,.,TRBV9,CASSVVLAGPGITGELFF,TGTGCCAGCAGCGTAGTACTAGCGGGACCCGGAATCACCGGGGAGCTGTTTTTT
TRBJ1-3,.,.,TRBV7-8,CASSSQAEVSGNTIYF,TGTGCCAGCAGTTCACAGGCCGAGGTCTCTGGAAACACCATATATTTT
TRBJ2-1,TRBD2,.,TRBV4-1,CASSQSGAGNEQFF,TGCGCCAGCAGCCAGAGCGGGGCGGGGAATGAGCAGTTCTTC
TRBJ2-7,.,.,TRBV28,CASSKTRSGSYEQYF,TGTGCCAGCAGTAAAACCAGATCAGGCTCCTACGAGCAGTACTTC
TRBJ2-3,TRBD2,.,TRBV7-3,CASSQTSGSPDTQYF,TGTGCCAGCAGCCAGACTAGCGGGAGTCCAGATACGCAGTATTTT
TRBJ1-5,.,once,TRBV4-2,CASSQDSRTYNQPQHF,TGTGCCAGCAGCCAAGATTCAAGGACATACAATCAGCCCCAGCATTTT
TRBJ1-1,TRBD1,.,TRBV5-4,CASSLSSQGYTEAFF,TGTGCCAGCAGCTTGAGCTCACAGGGGTACACTGAAGCTTTCTTT
TRBJ2-1,.,.,TRBV7-2,CASSFPGRGEQFF,TGTGCCAGCAGCTTTCCCGGGAGAGGGGAGCAGTTCTTC
TRBJ1-4,.,.,TRBV12-5,CASGNDPGAFNEKLFF,TGTGCTAGTGGTAACGACCCTGGAGCCTTTAATGAAAAACTGTTTTTT
TRBJ1-2,TRBD1,.,TRBV18,CASSPGQGNYGYTF,TGTGCCAGCTCACCCGGACAGGGGAACTATGGCTACACCTTC
TRBJ2-1,TRBD1,.,TRBV14,CASSPGTDRRNEQFF,TGTGCCAGCAGCCCTGGGACAGACCGGCGCAATGAGCAGTTCTTC
TRBJ2-3,.,.,TRBV5-1,CASSFRGPPGDTQYF,TGCGCCAGCAGCTTCAGGGGTCCCCCTGGGGATACGCAGTATTTT
TRBJ2-2,TRBD1,.,TRBV5-1,CASNSGGIPFGGELFF,TGCGCCAGCAACTCAGGGGGCATCCCATTCGGCGGGGAGCTGTTTTTT
TRBJ1-2,.,once,TRBV6-6,CASSPGDYGYTF,TGTGCCAGCAGTCCCGGTGACTATGGCTACACCTTC
TRBJ1-5,.,once,TRBV6-4,CASSDPWDSGFNQPQHF,TGTGCCAGCAGTGACCCATGGGACTCAGGATTCAATCAGCCCCAGCATTTT
TRBJ1-5,.,.,TRBV6-1,CASSEARNQPQHF,TGTGCCAGCAGTGAAGCGCGAAATCAGCCCCAGCATTTT
TRBJ2-1,.,few,TRBV25-1,CASSDDKRLGYEQFF,TGTGCCAGCAGTGATGATAAGCGGCTGGGCTATGAGCAGTTCTTC
TRBJ1-2,.,.,TRBV29-1,CSVDHLGGGLLGYTF,TGCAGCGTTGATCACCTCGGGGGGGGTCTACTTGGCTACACCTTC
TRBJ2-7,TRBD2,.,TRBV11-2,CASSFSGGDYEQYF,TGTGCCAGCAGCTTTAGCGGGGGAGATTACGAGCAGTACTTC
TRBJ2-7,.,.,TRBV7-7,CASSLSTSWYDEQYF,TGTGCTAGCAGCTTAAGTACTAGCTGGTACGACGAGCAGTACTTC
TRBJ2-1,TRBD2,.,TRBV27,CASSPGGTSWQFF,TGTGCCAGCAGTCCCGGGGGGACTAGTTGGCAGTTCTTC
TRBJ2-1,TRBD1,.,TRBV7-6,CASSLTGEYEQFF,TGTGCCAGCAGCTTGACAGGGGAATATGAGCAGTTCTTC
TRBJ2-5,TRBD2,once,TRBV25-1,CASSEPGLAGAETQYF,TGTGCCAGCAGTGAACCGGGACTAGCGGGAGCAGAGACCCAGTACTTC
TRBJ2-7,TRBD2,.,TRBV10-2,CASSEGRETTYEQYF,TGCGCCAGCAGTGAAGGGCGGGAGACGACCTACGAGCAGTACTTC
TRBJ2-4,.,.,TRBV7-2,CASSSLNSQYF,TGTGCCAGCAGCTCCCTAAACAGTCAGTACTTC
TRBJ1-1,.,.,TRBV6-1,CASSGNPNTEAFF,TGTGCCAGCAGCGGGAATCCGAACACTGAAGCTTTCTTT
TRBJ2-7,TRBD1,.,TRBV5-6,CASSWVDRGNEQYF,TGTGCCAGCAGCTGGGTGGACAGGGGAAACGAGCAGTACTTC
TRBJ2-4,.,.,TRBV6-1,CASSGGGLALWIQYF,TGTGCCAGCAGTGGGGGGGGGCTAGCGTTATGGATTCAGTACTTC
TRBJ2-2,TRBD2,.,TRBV7-9,CASSLGGVDTGELFF,TGTGCCAGCAGCTTGGGAGGGGTGGACACCGGGGAGCTGTTTTTT
TRBJ1-1,.,.,TRBV10-3,CAITQTVLGNTEAFF,TGTGCCATCACCCAGACAGTTTTGGGGAACACTGAAGCTTTCTTT
TRBJ1-6,TRBD1,.,TRBV7-8,CASSLGQGGNSPLHF,TGTGCCAGCAGCTTAGGGCAGGGGGGTAATTCACCCCTCCACTTT
TRBJ2-3,TRBD1,.,TRBV6-4,CASSRGQDGTDTQYF,TGTGCCAGCAGCCGGGGACAGGACGGCACAGATACGCAGTATTTT
TRBJ1-5,.,.,TRBV27,CASSLAGLQPQHF,TGTGCCAGCAGTTTAGCCGGGTTACAGCCCCAGCATTTT
TRBJ2-1,TRBD2,.,TRBV10-3,CAISSISSGRGNEQFF,TGTGCCATCAGTAGTATATCTAGCGGGAGAGGGAATGAGCAGTTCTTC
TRBJ1-3,.,.,TRBV5-1,CASSLTGTGNTIYF,TGCGCCAGCAGCTTGACAGGGACTGGAAACACCATATATTTT
TRBJ1-4,.,few,TRBV7-2,CASSRRATNEKLFF,TGTGCCAGCAGCCGCCGGGCAACTAATGAAAAACTGTTTTTT
TRBJ2-7,TRBD1,.,TRBV18,CASSGLGRGIYEQYF,TGTGCCAGCTCCGGACTTGGCAGGGGGATCTACGAGCAGTACTTC
TRBJ2-7,TRBD2,.,TRBV27,CASRFAGDHEQYF,TGTGCCAGCAGATTCGCGGGAGATCACGAGCAGTACTTC
TRBJ1-1,TRBD1,.,TRBV11-3,CASRYRGTEAFF,TGTGCCAGCAGATACAGGGGTACTGAAGCTTTCTTT
TRBJ2-3,.,.,TRBV5-3,CARSHQRHLDRISDTQYF,TGTGCCAGAAGCCACCAACGACACCTCGACAGGATCTCAGATACGCAGTATTTT
TRBJ1-2,.,few,TRBV29-1,CSVIRSTGGGYTF,TGCAGCGTTATAAGATCGACAGGCGGCGGCTACACCTTC
TRBJ1-4,.,once,TRBV5-1,CASSPAVGTPTNEKLFF,TGCGCCAGCAGCCCGGCAGTTGGGACACCAACTAATGAAAAACTGTTTTTT
TRBJ2-6,.,.,TRBV14,CASSQGPAALSGANVLTF,TGTGCCAGCAGCCAAGGTCCAGCGGCCCTCTCTGGGGCCAACGTCCTGACTTTC
TRBJ2-3,TRBD2,.,TRBV7-3,CASSPGTTRGDTQYF,TGTGCCAGCAGCCCCGGGACTACCCGGGGAGATACGCAGTATTTT
TRBJ2-2,TRBD2,few,TRBV6-4,CASSDRTSGSGELFF,TGTGCCAGCAGTGATCGGACTAGCGGGAGCGGGGAGCTGTTTTTT
TRBJ1-1,.,.,TRBV30,CAWSARGGTEAFF,TGTGCCTGGAGTGCGAGGGGGGGCACTGAAGCTTTCTTT